The table lists the clone carrying this TCR beta chain with a few counts. Its cognate antigen is unknown. The CDR3 covers 13 residues. CDR1 and CDR2 from the germline V gene are ENHRY and SYGVKD. With 2 bases removed from V and 7 bases from J, the gap between germline ends came to 11 bases. This entry is derived from a study of CD8+ T cells in alopecia areata. Whole-study results and caveats: Across lesional scalp, and particularly alopecia totalis/universalis, clonality surpassed that of normal scalp.

Treatment reported: oral pan-JAK inhibitor, 5-10 mg twice daily. cDNA serving as the sequencing template came from extracted, reverse transcribed RNA. Method: immunoSEQ multiplex PCR; TCRdb's copy keeps in-frame clones and lacks some. The sample contains around 270,000 clones, over 45% of which appear only once. The chain links TRBV10-3 to TRBJ1-1; no definite D call. Sequencing was performed on CD4+ T cells sorted from blood, taken at week 24, from a patient treated with tofacitinib. This sequence originates from a human donor with alopecia areata. The CDR3 here is CAISEGLGNEAFF. In DNA, the CDR3 is TGTGCCATCAGTGAGGGTCTGGGAAATGAAGCTTTCTTT.